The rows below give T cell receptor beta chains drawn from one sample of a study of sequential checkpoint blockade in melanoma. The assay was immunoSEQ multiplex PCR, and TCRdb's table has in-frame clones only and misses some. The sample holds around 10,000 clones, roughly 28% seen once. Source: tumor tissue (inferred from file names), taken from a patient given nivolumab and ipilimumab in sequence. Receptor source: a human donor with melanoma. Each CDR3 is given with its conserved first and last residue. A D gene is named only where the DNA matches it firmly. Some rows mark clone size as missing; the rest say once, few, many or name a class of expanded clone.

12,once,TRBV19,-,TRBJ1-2,CASSIWGGGYTF,TGTGCCAGTAGTATATGGGGAGGTGGCTACACCTTC
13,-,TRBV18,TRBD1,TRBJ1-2,CASSPDRGYGYTF,TGTGCCAGCTCACCCGACAGGGGCTATGGCTACACCTTC
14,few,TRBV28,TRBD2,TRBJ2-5,CASSPMGRAETQYF,TGTGCCAGCAGCCCCATGGGGAGGGCCGAGACCCAGTACTTC
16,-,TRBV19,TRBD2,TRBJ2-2,CASSKTSGGYTGELFF,TGTGCCAGTAGTAAGACTAGCGGGGGATACACCGGGGAGCTGTTTTTT
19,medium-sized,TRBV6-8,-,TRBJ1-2,CASSTERDPTNPHNYGYTF,TGTGCCAGCAGTACGGAGAGAGATCCTACCAATCCCCATAACTATGGCTACACCTTC
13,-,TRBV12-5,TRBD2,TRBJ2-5,CASGFSGAETQYF,TGTGCTAGTGGTTTTAGCGGGGCAGAGACCCAGTACTTC
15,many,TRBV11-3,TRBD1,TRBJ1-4,CASSGMTGANEKLFF,TGTGCCAGCAGCGGGATGACAGGGGCTAATGAAAAACTGTTTTTT
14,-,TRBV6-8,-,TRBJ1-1,CASRPGQANTEAFF,TGTGCCAGCAGACCTGGACAAGCGAACACTGAAGCTTTCTTT
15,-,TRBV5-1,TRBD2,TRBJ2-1,CASSDSGGASNEQFF,TGCGCCAGCAGCGATAGCGGGGGGGCTTCCAATGAGCAGTTCTTC
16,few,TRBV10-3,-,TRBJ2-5,CAISESRNGLQETQYF,TGTGCCATCAGTGAGTCACGTAACGGCTTACAAGAGACCCAGTACTTC
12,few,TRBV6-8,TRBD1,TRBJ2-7,CASTGQDYEQYF,TGTGCCAGCACGGGACAGGACTACGAGCAGTACTTC
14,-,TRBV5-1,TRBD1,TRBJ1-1,CASSLGGRNTEAFF,TGCGCCAGCAGCTTAGGGGGCAGGAACACTGAAGCTTTCTTT
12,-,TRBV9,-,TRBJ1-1,CASSLWGTEAFF,TGTGCCAGCAGCTTATGGGGCACTGAAGCTTTCTTT
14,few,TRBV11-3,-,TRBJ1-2,CASSPSGRVGGYTF,TGTGCCAGCAGCCCCTCGGGCAGGGTGGGAGGCTACACCTTC
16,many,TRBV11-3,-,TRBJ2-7,CASSSPVGANSYEQYF,TGTGCCAGCAGCTCTCCGGTTGGGGCCAACAGCTACGAGCAGTACTTC
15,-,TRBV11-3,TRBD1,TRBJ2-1,CASSWWGTGDNEQFF,TGTGCCAGCAGCTGGTGGGGGACAGGTGACAATGAGCAGTTCTTC
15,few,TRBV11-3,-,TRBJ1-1,CASSSRDILNTEAFF,TGTGCCAGCAGCTCCCGGGACATATTGAACACTGAAGCTTTCTTT
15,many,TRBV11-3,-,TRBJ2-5,CASSFRNLDQETQYF,TGTGCCAGCAGCTTCAGGAACCTTGACCAAGAGACCCAGTACTTC
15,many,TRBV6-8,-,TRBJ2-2,CASSYSDGNTGELFF,TGTGCCAGCAGTTACTCGGACGGGAACACCGGGGAGCTGTTTTTT
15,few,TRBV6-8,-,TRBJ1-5,CASSRTGITNQPQHF,TGTGCCAGCAGCCGCACAGGAATCACAAATCAGCCCCAGCATTTT
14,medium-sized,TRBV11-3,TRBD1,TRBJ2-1,CASSLDRGQGEQFF,TGTGCCAGCAGCCTGGACAGGGGGCAGGGTGAGCAGTTCTTC
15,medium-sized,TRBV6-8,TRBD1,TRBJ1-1,CASSSGQRGGTEAFF,TGTGCCAGCAGTTCGGGACAGCGTGGAGGAACTGAAGCTTTCTTT
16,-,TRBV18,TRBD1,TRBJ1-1,CASSPVGQGAGTEAFF,TGTGCCAGCTCACCGGTGGGACAGGGGGCGGGAACTGAAGCTTTCTTT
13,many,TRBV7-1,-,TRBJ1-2,CASSQGRERGYTF,TGTGCCAGCAGCCAAGGCAGGGAACGTGGCTACACCTTC
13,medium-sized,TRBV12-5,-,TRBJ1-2,CASGSQGSYGYTF,TGTGCTAGTGGCAGCCAGGGATCCTATGGCTACACCTTC
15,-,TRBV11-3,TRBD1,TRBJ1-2,CASSLTRTGAYGYTF,TGTGCCAGCAGCTTAACTCGGACAGGGGCATATGGCTACACCTTC
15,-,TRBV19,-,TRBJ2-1,CASTDRPTSYNEQFF,TGTGCCAGTACCGACAGGCCCACCTCCTACAATGAGCAGTTCTTC
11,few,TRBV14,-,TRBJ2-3,CASSQERAQYF,TGTGCCAGCAGCCAAGAAAGGGCGCAGTATTTT
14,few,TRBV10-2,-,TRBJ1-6,CASSESGAGSPLHF,TGCGCCAGCAGTGAATCGGGGGCTGGGTCACCCCTCCACTTT
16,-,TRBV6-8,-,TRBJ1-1,CASSQSVNSFMKEAFF,TGTGCCAGCAGCCAAAGCGTTAACAGTTTCATGAAGGAAGCTTTCTTT
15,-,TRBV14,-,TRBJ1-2,CASSQEAWRNYGYTF,TGTGCCAGCAGCCAAGAGGCGTGGCGGAACTATGGCTACACCTTC
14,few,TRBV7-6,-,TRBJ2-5,CASSLWGGRETQYF,TGTGCCAGCAGCTTGTGGGGGGGGCGTGAGACCCAGTACTTC
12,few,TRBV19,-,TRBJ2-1,CASSALYNEQFF,TGTGCCAGTAGTGCCCTATACAATGAGCAGTTCTTC
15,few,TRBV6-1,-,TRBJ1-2,CASSEVGTTNYGYTF,TGTGCCAGCAGTGAAGTTGGGACAACTAACTATGGCTACACCTTC
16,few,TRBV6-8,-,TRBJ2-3,CASSYPAGRIPDTQYF,TGTGCCAGCAGTTATCCCGCGGGGAGAATACCGGATACGCAGTATTTT